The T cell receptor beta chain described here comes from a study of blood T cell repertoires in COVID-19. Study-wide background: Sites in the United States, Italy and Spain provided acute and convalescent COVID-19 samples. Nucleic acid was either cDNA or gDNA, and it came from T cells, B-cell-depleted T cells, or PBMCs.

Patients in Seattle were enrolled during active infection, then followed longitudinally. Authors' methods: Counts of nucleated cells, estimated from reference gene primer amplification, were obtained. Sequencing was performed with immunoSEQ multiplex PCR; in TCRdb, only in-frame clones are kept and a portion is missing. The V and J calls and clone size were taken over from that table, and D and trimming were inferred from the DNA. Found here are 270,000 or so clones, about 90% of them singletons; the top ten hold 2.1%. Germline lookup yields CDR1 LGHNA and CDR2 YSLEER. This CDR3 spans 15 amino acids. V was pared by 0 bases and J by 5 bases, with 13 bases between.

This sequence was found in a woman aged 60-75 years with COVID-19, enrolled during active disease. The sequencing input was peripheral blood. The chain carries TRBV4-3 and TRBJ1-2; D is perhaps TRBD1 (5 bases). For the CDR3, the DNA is TGCGCCAGCAGCCAAGATGACAGATACGGATATGGCTACACCTTC. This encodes CASSQDDRYGYGYTF.